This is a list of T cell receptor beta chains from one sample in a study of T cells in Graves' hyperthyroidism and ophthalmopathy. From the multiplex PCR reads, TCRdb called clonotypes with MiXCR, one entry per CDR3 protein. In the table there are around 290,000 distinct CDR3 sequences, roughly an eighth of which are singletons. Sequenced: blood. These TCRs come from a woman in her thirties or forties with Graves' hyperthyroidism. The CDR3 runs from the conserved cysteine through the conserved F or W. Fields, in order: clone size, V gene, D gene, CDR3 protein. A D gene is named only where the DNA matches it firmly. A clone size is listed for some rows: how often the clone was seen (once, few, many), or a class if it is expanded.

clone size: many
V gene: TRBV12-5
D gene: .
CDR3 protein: CASGLVRAAINEQFF

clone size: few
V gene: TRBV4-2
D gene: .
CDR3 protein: CASSIEIGTEQYF

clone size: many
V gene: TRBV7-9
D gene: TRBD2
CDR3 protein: CASSLTSGSMNEQFF

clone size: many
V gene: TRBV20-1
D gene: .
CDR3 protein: CSARDDGSSYEQYF

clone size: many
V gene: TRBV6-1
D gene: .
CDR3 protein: CASSGGLIWQFF

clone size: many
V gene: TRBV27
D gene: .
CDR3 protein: CASSLIGTYEQYF

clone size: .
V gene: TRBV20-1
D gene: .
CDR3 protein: CSAREQSYEQYF

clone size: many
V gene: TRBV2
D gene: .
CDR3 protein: CASSDRGTPGEKLFF

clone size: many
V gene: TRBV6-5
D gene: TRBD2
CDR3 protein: CASSLTGGNEQYF

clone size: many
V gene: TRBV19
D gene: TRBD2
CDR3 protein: CASSIVGLENIQYF

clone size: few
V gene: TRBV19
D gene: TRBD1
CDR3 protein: CASSIRRTGNEKLFF

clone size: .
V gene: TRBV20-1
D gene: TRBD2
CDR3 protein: CSATKTSGFEGTGTQYF

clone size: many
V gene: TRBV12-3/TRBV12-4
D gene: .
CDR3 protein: CATSGWADSPLHF

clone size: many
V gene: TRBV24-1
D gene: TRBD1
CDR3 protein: CATSDPGTGQDGYTF

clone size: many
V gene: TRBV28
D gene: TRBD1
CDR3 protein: CASSTGTGSGANVLTF

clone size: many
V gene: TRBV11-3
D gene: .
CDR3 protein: CASSLARALGAFF